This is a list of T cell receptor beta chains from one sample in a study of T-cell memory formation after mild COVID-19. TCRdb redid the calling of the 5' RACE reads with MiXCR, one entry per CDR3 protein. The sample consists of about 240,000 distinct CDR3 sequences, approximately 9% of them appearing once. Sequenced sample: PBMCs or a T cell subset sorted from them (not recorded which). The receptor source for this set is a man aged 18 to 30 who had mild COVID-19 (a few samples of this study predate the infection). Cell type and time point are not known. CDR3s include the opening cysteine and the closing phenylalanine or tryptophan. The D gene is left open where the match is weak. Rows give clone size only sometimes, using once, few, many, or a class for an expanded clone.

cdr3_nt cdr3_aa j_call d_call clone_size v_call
TGTGCCAGCAGCCACTTAAGGACAGGGTCCTATGGCTACACCTTC CASSHLRTGSYGYTF TRBJ1-2 TRBD1 many TRBV4-2
TGCGCCAGCAGCTTCCAGGGCGCCGGGGAGCTGTTTTTT CASSFQGAGELFF TRBJ2-2 - many TRBV5-1
TGTGCCAGCAGCCCCCAGAGTTCCTCCTACGAGCAGTACTTC CASSPQSSSYEQYF TRBJ2-7 - many TRBV7-2
TGTGCCAGCAGCTTAATTGGGTGGGAGACCCAGTACTTC CASSLIGWETQYF TRBJ2-5 - few TRBV7-2
TGTGCCAGCAGCCACGGACTGTCCGCTAAGTACAATGAGCAGTTCTTC CASSHGLSAKYNEQFF TRBJ2-1 - few TRBV7-3
TGTGCCAGAAGCCGCGGCGAGTCCGAGGGGGAGCAGTTCTTC CARSRGESEGEQFF TRBJ2-1 - - TRBV11-3
TGCAGGGACAGTTCAGATCAGCCCCAGCATTTT CRDSSDQPQHF TRBJ1-5 - - TRBV20-1
TGTGCCAGCAGCTTCGACAGACAATACGAGCAGTACTTC CASSFDRQYEQYF TRBJ2-7 - few TRBV7-2
TGTGCCTGCCCAACTTTCAGGGACCCATATGGCTACACCTTC CACPTFRDPYGYTF TRBJ1-2 - - TRBV30
TGTGCCAGCAGCTTAACCCCACTAGCGGTTAATGAGCAGTTCTTC CASSLTPLAVNEQFF TRBJ2-1 TRBD2 - TRBV7-3
TGTGCCAGCAGTTTGGTCGGTCGCTCCGGGGGGCCATACAGCACAGATACGCAGTATTTT CASSLVGRSGGPYSTDTQYF TRBJ2-3 - few TRBV12-3/TRBV12-4
TGTGCCAGCAGCTTAGGGGGAACGAATCTCCACGAGCAGTACTTC CASSLGGTNLHEQYF TRBJ2-7 - few TRBV7-2
TGTGCCAGCAGAGTACAGGGAGGGGGTGAAAAACTGTTTTTT CASRVQGGGEKLFF TRBJ1-4 - few TRBV6-6
TGTGCCAGCAGCCTTAGGAGACTAGCGAACACCGGGGAGCTGTTTTTT CASSLRRLANTGELFF TRBJ2-2 - few TRBV9
TGTGCCAGCAGCTTAGTAGGTTTTGGCTACACCTTC CASSLVGFGYTF TRBJ1-2 - many TRBV7-2